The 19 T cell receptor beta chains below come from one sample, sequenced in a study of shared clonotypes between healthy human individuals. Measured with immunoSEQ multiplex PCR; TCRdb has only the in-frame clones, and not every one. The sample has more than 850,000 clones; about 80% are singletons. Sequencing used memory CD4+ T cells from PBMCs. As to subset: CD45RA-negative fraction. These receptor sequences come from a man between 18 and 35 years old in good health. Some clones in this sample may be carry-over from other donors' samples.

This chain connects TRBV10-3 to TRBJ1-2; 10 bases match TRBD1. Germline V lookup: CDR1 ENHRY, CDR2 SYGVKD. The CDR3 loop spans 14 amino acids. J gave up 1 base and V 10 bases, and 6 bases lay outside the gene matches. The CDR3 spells CATRGDRGNYGYTF. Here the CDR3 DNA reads TGTGCCACCCGCGGGGACAGGGGTAACTATGGCTACACCTTC.

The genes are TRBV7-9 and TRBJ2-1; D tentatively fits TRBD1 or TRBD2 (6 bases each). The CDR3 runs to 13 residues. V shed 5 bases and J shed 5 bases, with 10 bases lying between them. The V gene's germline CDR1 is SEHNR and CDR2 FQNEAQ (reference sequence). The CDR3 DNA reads TGTGCCAGCAGCCGGGGGACAAACAATGAGCAGTTCTTC. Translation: CASSRGTNNEQFF.

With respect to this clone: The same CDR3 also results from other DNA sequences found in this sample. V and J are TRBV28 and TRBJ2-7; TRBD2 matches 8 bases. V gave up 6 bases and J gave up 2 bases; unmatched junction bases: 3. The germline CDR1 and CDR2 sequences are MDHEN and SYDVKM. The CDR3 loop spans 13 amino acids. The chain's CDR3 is CASRRGLAYEQYF. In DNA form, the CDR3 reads TGTGCCAGCAGGCGGGGACTAGCCTACGAGCAGTACTTC.

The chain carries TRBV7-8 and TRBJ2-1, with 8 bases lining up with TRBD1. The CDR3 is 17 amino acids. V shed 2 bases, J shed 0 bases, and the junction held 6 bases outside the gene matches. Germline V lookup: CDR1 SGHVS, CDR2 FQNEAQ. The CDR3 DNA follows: TGTGCCAGCAGCTTATTTACTACAGGGGGCTCCTACAATGAGCAGTTCTTC. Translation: CASSLFTTGGSYNEQFF.

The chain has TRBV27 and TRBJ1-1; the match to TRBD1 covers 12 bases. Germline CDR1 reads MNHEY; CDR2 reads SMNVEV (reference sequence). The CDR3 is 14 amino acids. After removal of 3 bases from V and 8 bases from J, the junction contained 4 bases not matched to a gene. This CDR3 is CASSFGTGGREAFF. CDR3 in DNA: TGTGCCAGCAGTTTCGGGACAGGGGGCAGGGAAGCTTTCTTT.

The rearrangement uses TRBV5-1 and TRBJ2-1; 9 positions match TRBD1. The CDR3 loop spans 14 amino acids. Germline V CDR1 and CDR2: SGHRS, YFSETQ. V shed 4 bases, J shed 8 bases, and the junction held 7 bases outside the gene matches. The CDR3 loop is CASSQGQGIYEQFF. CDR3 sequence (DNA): TGCGCCAGCAGCCAAGGACAGGGGATCTATGAGCAGTTCTTC.

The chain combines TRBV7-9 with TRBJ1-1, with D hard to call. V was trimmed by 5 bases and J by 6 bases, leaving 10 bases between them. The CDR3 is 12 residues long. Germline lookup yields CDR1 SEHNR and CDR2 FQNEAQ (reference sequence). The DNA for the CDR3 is TGTGCCAGCAGCGCTAAAGACGCTGAAGCTTTCTTT. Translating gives CASSAKDAEAFF.

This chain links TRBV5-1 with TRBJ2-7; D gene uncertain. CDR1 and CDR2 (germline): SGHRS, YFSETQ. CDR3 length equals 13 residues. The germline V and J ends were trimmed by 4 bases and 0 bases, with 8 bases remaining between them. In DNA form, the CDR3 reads TGCGCCAGCAGCCCCCCGAGCTCCTACGAGCAGTACTTC. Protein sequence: CASSPPSSYEQYF. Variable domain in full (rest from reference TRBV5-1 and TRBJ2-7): KAGVTQTPRYLIKTRGQQVTLSCSPISGHRSVSWYQQTPGQGLQFLFEYFSETQRNKGNFPGRFSGRQFSNSRSEMNVSTLELGDSALYLCASSPPSSYEQYFGPGTRLTVT.

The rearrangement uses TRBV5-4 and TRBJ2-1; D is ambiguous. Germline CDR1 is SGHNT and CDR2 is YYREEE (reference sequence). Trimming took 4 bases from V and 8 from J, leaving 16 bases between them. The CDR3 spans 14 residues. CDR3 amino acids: CASSLQFRMDEQFF. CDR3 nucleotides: TGTGCCAGCAGCCTACAGTTCCGTATGGATGAGCAGTTCTTC.

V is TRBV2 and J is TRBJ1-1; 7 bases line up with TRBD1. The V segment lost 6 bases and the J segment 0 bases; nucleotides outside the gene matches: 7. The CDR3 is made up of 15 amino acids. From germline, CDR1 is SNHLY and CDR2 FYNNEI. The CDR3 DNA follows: TGTGCCAGCAGGGCCCGGGACAGACTGAACACTGAAGCTTTCTTT. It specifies CASRARDRLNTEAFF.

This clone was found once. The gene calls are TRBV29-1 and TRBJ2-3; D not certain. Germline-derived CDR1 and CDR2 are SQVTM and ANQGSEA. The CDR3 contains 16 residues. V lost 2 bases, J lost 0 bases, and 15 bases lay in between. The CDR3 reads CSVERFQSSSTDTQYF. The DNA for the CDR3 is TGCAGCGTTGAAAGGTTCCAGTCGTCTAGCACAGATACGCAGTATTTT.

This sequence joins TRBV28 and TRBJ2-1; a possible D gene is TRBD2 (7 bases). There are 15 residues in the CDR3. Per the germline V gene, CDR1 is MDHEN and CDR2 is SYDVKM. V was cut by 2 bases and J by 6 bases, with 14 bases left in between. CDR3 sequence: CASSLLGGRINEQFF. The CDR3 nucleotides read TGTGCCAGCAGTTTACTCGGGGGGCGGATCAATGAGCAGTTCTTC.

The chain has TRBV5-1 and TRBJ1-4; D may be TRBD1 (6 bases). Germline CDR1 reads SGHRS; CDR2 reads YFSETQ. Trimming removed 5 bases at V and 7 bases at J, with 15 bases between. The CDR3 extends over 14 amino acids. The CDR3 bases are TGCGCCAGCAGGACGAACAGGGAACCTGAAAAACTGTTTTTT. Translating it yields CASRTNREPEKLFF.

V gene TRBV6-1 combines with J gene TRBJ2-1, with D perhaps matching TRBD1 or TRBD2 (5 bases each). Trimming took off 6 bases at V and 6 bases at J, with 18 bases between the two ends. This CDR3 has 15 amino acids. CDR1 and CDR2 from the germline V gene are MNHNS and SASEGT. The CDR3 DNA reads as TGTGCCAGCAGAAAGTACTTACAGGAGGTCAATGAGCAGTTCTTC. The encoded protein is CASRKYLQEVNEQFF.

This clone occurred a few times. The CDR3 reads CASRSTPGLVLETQYF. DNA of the CDR3: TGTGCCAGCAGATCAACCCCGGGACTAGTGTTGGAGACCCAGTACTTC. V gene TRBV7-2 combines with J gene TRBJ2-5; 8 positions agree with TRBD2. The length of the CDR3 is 16 residues. V lost 6 bases, J lost 5 bases, and 14 bases stayed unmatched. Looked up from germline, CDR1 is SGHTA and CDR2 is FQGNSA.

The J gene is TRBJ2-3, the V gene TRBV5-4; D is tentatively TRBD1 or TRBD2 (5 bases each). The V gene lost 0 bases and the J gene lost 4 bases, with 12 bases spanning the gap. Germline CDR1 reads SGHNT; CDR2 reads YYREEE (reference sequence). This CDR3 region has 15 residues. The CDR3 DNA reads TGTGCCAGCAGCTTGGGGGACCCCGAGGCAGATACGCAGTATTTT. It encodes CASSLGDPEADTQYF.

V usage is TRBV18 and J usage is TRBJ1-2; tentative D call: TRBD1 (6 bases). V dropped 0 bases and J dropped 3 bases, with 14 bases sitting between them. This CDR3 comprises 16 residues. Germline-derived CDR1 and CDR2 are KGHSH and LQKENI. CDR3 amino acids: CASSPPWQGQDYGYTF. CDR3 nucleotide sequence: TGTGCCAGCTCACCACCGTGGCAGGGGCAGGACTATGGCTACACCTTC.

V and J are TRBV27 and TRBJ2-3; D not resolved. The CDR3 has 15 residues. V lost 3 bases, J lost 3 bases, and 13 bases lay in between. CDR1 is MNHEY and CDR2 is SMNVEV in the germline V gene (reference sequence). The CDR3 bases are TGTGCCAGCAGTTTTTCCTATGGCGGAACAGATACGCAGTATTTT. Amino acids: CASSFSYGGTDTQYF.

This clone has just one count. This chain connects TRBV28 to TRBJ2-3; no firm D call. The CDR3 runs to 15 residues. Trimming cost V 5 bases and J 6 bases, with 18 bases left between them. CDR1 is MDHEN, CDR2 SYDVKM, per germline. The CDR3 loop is CASSKQTTGEDTQYF. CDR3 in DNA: TGTGCCAGCAGTAAGCAGACCACGGGTGAGGATACGCAGTATTTT.